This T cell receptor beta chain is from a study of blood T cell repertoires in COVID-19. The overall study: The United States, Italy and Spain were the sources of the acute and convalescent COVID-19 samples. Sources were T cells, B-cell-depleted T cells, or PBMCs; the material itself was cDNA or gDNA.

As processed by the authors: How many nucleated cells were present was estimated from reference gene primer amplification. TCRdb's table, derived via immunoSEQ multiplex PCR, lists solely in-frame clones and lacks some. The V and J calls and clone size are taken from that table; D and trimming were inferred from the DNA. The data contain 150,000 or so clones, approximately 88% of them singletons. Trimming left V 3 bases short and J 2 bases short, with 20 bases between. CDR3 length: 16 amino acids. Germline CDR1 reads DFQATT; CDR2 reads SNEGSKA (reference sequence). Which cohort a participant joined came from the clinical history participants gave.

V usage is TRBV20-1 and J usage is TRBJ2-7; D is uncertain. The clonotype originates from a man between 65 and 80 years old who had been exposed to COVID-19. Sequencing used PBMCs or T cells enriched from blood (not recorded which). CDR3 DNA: TGCAGTGCTAGTCCCCTGAGGCATAAGAATGCCTACGAGCAGTACTTC. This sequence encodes CSASPLRHKNAYEQYF.